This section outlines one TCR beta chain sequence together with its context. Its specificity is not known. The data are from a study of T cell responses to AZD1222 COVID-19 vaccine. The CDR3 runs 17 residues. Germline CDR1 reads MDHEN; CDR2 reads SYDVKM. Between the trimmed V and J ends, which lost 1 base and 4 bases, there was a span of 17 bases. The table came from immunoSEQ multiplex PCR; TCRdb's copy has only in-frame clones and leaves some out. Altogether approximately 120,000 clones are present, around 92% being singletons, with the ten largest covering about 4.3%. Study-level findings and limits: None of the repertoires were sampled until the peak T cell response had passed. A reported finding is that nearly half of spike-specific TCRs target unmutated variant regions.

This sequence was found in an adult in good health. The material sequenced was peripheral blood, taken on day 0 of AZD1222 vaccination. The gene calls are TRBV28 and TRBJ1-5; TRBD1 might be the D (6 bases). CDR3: CASSLFSRGQGNQPQHF. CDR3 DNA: TGTGCCAGCAGTTTATTTAGCCGGGGGCAAGGAAATCAGCCCCAGCATTTT.